These 15 T cell receptor beta chains came from one sample sequenced in a study of CD4 T cells in relation to SARS-CoV-2 and coronaviruses. Generated by immunoSEQ multiplex PCR, the TCRdb table keeps only in-frame clones and is missing some. This table has some 26,000 clones, around 79% appearing once. Unexposed donor CD4+ T cells date from about 2010-2018, before the COVID-19 pandemic. Isolation of CD4+ T cells took place after approximately 10 days in culture. These TCRs' antigens remain unknown. Input material: CD4+ T cells from PBMCs, cultured in vitro. These receptors originate from a human donor in good health.

This clone was recorded once. The chain links TRBV11-2 to TRBJ2-5; D is perhaps TRBD2 (7 bases). The CDR3 has 17 amino acids. CDR1 and CDR2 (germline): SGHAT, FQNNGV. The V end lost 6 bases, the J end lost 2 bases, and 22 bases lay between the germline ends. CDR3 DNA sequence: TGTGCCAGCAGACGACTGGGGGGGGGCTCGATTCAAGAGACCCAGTACTTC. Protein: CASRRLGGGSIQETQYF. Filled out from reference TRBV11-2 and TRBJ2-5, the complete variable domain reads EAGVAQSPRYKIIEKRQSVAFWCNPISGHATLYWYQQILGQGPKLLIQFQNNGVVDDSQLPKDRFSAERLKGVDSTLKIQPAKLEDSAVYLCASRRLGGGSIQETQYFGPGTRLLVL.

The chain uses TRBV18 and TRBJ2-2, with 7 positions matching TRBD2. The CDR3 sequence is 15 residues long. The germline V gene has CDR1 KGHSH and CDR2 LQKENI. V lost 2 bases, J lost 5 bases, and 5 bases stayed unmatched. CDR3 DNA sequence: TGTGCCAGCTCACCAGGCCTAGCGGATACCGGGGAGCTGTTTTTT. Translated: CASSPGLADTGELFF.

The chain joins TRBV10-3 to TRBJ2-3, with 12 nucleotides matching TRBD2. The V and J ends lost 11 bases and 6 bases, in that order; junction bases with no gene match: 9. Germline CDR1 and CDR2: ENHRY and SYGVKD. There are 14 residues in the CDR3. For the CDR3, the DNA is TGTGCCGCCTCCTGGCTAGCGGGAGGGGATACGCAGTATTTT. Amino acid sequence: CAASWLAGGDTQYF.

This sequence joins TRBV30 and TRBJ1-1, with 10 bases lining up with TRBD1. Germline trimming cut 3 bases from V and 5 bases from J; bases unmatched to any gene: 0. Germline loops: CDR1 GTSNPN, CDR2 SVGIG (reference sequence). CDR3 length: 12 residues. CDR3 sequence: CAWRDRGTEAFF. In nucleotides, the CDR3 is TGTGCCTGGAGGGACAGGGGGACTGAAGCTTTCTTT. Filled out from reference TRBV30 and TRBJ1-1, the complete variable domain reads SQTIHQWPATLVQPVGSPLSLECTVEGTSNPNLYWYRQAAGRGLQLLFYSVGIGQISSEVPQNLSASRPQDRQFILSSKKLLLSDSGFYLCAWRDRGTEAFFGQGTRLTVV.

This chain uses TRBV20-1 with TRBJ2-7, with 11 bases fitting TRBD2. This CDR3 has 19 residues. The V segment lost 3 bases and the J segment 2 bases; nucleotides outside the gene matches: 18. Germline CDR1 and CDR2: DFQATT and SNEGSKA (reference sequence). The CDR3 here is CSASSVRGLAGQPTYEQYF. The CDR3, as DNA: TGCAGTGCTAGTTCTGTGAGAGGACTAGCGGGTCAACCAACCTACGAGCAGTACTTC.

This chain connects TRBV30 to TRBJ2-3, with no clear D. The CDR3 length is 16 residues. Between the trimmed V and J ends, which lost 4 bases and 2 bases, there was a span of 19 bases. Germline V gives CDR1 GTSNPN, CDR2 SVGIG (reference sequence). The CDR3, as DNA: TGTGCCTGGACCCCCCAGCGCCAATGGGACACAGATACGCAGTATTTT. Translating it yields CAWTPQRQWDTDTQYF.

This sequence joins TRBV10-1 and TRBJ1-2; 7 bases map to TRBD1. The CDR3 contains 14 residues. Germline CDR1 reads WNHNN; CDR2 reads SYGVQD (reference sequence). V was pared by 8 bases and J by 7 bases, with 13 bases of the junction left unmatched. Here the CDR3 reads CASSPQGVIGGYTF. CDR3 nucleotide sequence: TGCGCCAGCTCCCCCCAGGGGGTAATCGGTGGCTACACCTTC.

This clone showed up just a few times. The rearrangement uses TRBV6-6 and TRBJ1-5, with 9 bases identical to TRBD1. The length of the CDR3 is 15 residues. Germline CDR1 MNHNY, CDR2 SVGAGI (reference sequence). The ends lost 7 bases at V and 3 bases at J; junction bases unmatched: 7. The CDR3: CASNLQGAHNQPQHF. In nucleotides, the CDR3 is TGTGCCAGCAACTTACAGGGGGCACACAATCAGCCCCAGCATTTT.

The CDR3 spells CSVGTGSGGYTF. CDR3 sequence (DNA): TGCAGCGTCGGTACAGGTAGTGGCGGCTACACCTTC. The rearrangement joins TRBV29-1 to TRBJ1-2; a weak D match, TRBD1 (5 bases). V was clipped by 6 bases and J by 8 bases, with 16 bases between them. The CDR3 contains 12 residues. Germline loops: CDR1 SQVTM, CDR2 ANQGSEA. Filled out from reference TRBV29-1 and TRBJ1-2, the complete variable domain reads SAVISQKPSRDICQRGTSLTIQCQVDSQVTMMFWYRQQPGQSLTLIATANQGSEATYESGFVIDKFPISRPNLTFSTLTVSNMSPEDSSIYLCSVGTGSGGYTFGSGTRLTVV.

The chain couples TRBV18 to TRBJ1-3, with D possibly being TRBD1 (5 bases). The CDR3 covers 19 residues. Per germline, CDR1 KGHSH and CDR2 LQKENI. V shed 6 bases and J shed 0 bases, with 24 bases lying between them. The CDR3 spells CASSYQSLRAPSSGNTIYF. DNA for the CDR3: TGTGCCAGCTCGTACCAATCCCTCAGGGCCCCAAGCTCTGGAAACACCATATATTTT.

CDR3: CASSHRRPGLATGETQYF. As DNA, the CDR3 is TGTGCCAGTAGCCACCGCCGCCCCGGACTAGCGACGGGGGAGACCCAGTACTTC. This chain connects TRBV19 to TRBJ2-5; 9 nucleotides line up with TRBD2. Germline trimming cut 6 bases from V and 5 bases from J; bases unmatched to any gene: 19. The CDR3 length is 18 residues. Germline V gene data show CDR1 as LNHDA and CDR2 as SQIVND (reference sequence).

This clone was seen only a few times. The V and J genes are TRBV5-6 and TRBJ2-7, with 10 bases identical to TRBD1. The V segment lost 2 bases and the J segment 6 bases; nucleotides outside the gene matches: 8. Looked up from germline, CDR1 is SGHDT and CDR2 is YYEEEE. CDR3 size: 15 residues. In nucleotides, the CDR3 is TGTGCCAGCAGCTTCAGGGGACAGGGGATAGGCGAGCAGTACTTC. It is translated as CASSFRGQGIGEQYF.

The V gene is TRBV3-1 (or the pseudogene TRBV3-2), the J gene TRBJ2-5; D is undetermined. The CDR3 runs 14 residues. Germline-derived CDR1 and CDR2 are LGHDT and YNNKEL (reference sequence). Trimming removed 1 base at V and 4 bases at J, with 10 bases between. CDR3 sequence reads: CASSQVVSGETQYF. The CDR3 nucleotides read TGTGCCAGCAGCCAAGTCGTGTCGGGAGAGACCCAGTACTTC.

This chain connects TRBV12-3 or TRBV12-4 to TRBJ1-5, with a tentative D call TRBD1 (6 bases). V lost 5 bases, J lost 11 bases, and 16 bases lay in between. The CDR3 contains 13 residues. The CDR3 coding sequence is TGTGCCAGCAGTCAGGGGTGGGGGCAATCCCAGCATTTT. Protein sequence: CASSQGWGQSQHF.

This chain links TRBV20-1 with TRBJ2-1; possible D gene TRBD1, 6 bases. Looked up from germline, CDR1 is DFQATT and CDR2 is SNEGSKA (reference sequence). The CDR3 contains 11 residues. V was trimmed by 6 bases and J by 7 bases, leaving 10 bases between them. The CDR3: CSAPTGNEQFF. In DNA form, the CDR3 reads TGCAGTGCGCCAACAGGGAATGAGCAGTTCTTC.